These 18 T cell receptor beta chains were all obtained from the same sample, sequenced in a study of blood T cell repertoires in COVID-19. The method was immunoSEQ multiplex PCR; TCRdb's version includes in-frame clones alone and lacks a portion of them. The table includes just under 150,000 clones, roughly 81% detected once. Input material: peripheral blood. The receptors were gathered from a human donor with acute or convalescent COVID-19. The donor label of this sample is uncertain.

The rearrangement uses TRBV29-1 and TRBJ2-1, with D maybe TRBD1 (6 bases). This CDR3 is built from 16 residues. V lost 3 bases to trimming and J lost 9 bases, with 24 bases between them. CDR1 and CDR2 (germline): SQVTM, ANQGSEA. CDR3 DNA: TGCAGCGTTGATTTCGGCCAGGGGCCTTTCGGAGGTGAGCAGTTCTTC. Its protein product is CSVDFGQGPFGGEQFF.

The chain uses TRBV6-5 and TRBJ1-4; 8 nucleotides line up with TRBD1. The junction had 9 bases not matched to a gene; V was cut back by 7 bases and J by 5 bases. The CDR3 is 15 amino acids. Per the germline V gene, CDR1 is MNHEY and CDR2 is SVGAGI. The CDR3 sequence is CASNQRRTGNEKLFF. DNA of the CDR3: TGTGCCAGCAATCAAAGGAGGACAGGGAATGAAAAACTGTTTTTT.

This clone was recorded once. The rearrangement joins TRBV4-1 to TRBJ1-2; the D is unclear. CDR3 length equals 14 residues. The germline V gene encodes CDR1 MGHRA and CDR2 YSYEKL. Trimming cost V 4 bases and J 0 bases, with 9 bases left between them. CDR3 residues: CASSLGISNYGYTF. The DNA for the CDR3 is TGCGCCAGCAGCCTTGGCATATCTAACTATGGCTACACCTTC.

The J gene is TRBJ2-7, the V gene TRBV5-8, with 11 bases aligning to TRBD1. CDR3 length equals 13 residues. V trimming: 3 bases; J trimming: 6 bases; junction bases outside the gene matches: 2. Germline loops: CDR1 SGHTS, CDR2 YDEGEE. CDR3 loop: CASSYGTGGEQYV. CDR3 DNA sequence: TGTGCCAGCAGCTACGGGACAGGGGGCGAGCAGTACGTC.

The J gene is TRBJ2-3, the V gene TRBV6-1; TRBD2 matches 9 bases. The CDR3 runs 16 residues. V shed 2 bases and J 2 bases; nucleotides not matched to a gene: 5. The V gene's germline CDR1 is MNHNS and CDR2 SASEGT. The CDR3 region is CASSEQRGAFTDTQYF. CDR3 DNA sequence: TGTGCCAGCAGTGAACAGCGGGGGGCATTCACAGATACGCAGTATTTT.

The rearrangement uses TRBV18 and TRBJ1-3; D ambiguous. The CDR3 loop spans 17 amino acids. Trimming removed 3 bases at V and 0 bases at J, with 15 bases between. Per germline, CDR1 KGHSH and CDR2 LQKENI. CDR3 in amino acids: CASSPTPLGDSGNTIYF. The CDR3 nucleotides are TGTGCCAGCTCACCGACACCCCTCGGGGACTCTGGAAACACCATATATTTT.

This chain uses TRBV5-1 with TRBJ2-7; possibly TRBD1 for D (6 bases). The CDR3 consists of 15 residues. Looked up from germline, CDR1 is SGHRS and CDR2 is YFSETQ. Trimming stripped 4 bases from V and 0 bases from J, with 14 bases between. The CDR3 is CASSLPGQGSYEQYF. CDR3 in DNA: TGCGCCAGCAGCCTCCCGGGACAAGGCTCCTACGAGCAGTACTTC.

The chain carries TRBV30 and TRBJ1-5; 7 bases agree with TRBD1. Germline V gives CDR1 GTSNPN, CDR2 SVGIG (reference sequence). V dropped 2 bases and J dropped 3; count of bases not matched to a gene: 16. The CDR3 has 18 amino acids. The CDR3 sequence is CAWSRRGVRLLINQPQHF. The CDR3 coding sequence is TGTGCCTGGAGTCGCAGGGGGGTTAGGTTATTGATCAATCAGCCCCAGCATTTT.

This rearrangement joins TRBV4-1 to TRBJ1-5; D might be TRBD1 (5 bases). Germline loops: CDR1 MGHRA, CDR2 YSYEKL. Trimming took off 0 bases at V and 3 bases at J, with 12 bases between the two ends. The CDR3 is 16 residues long. The CDR3 is CASSQDQAGNNQPQHF. The CDR3 DNA follows: TGCGCCAGCAGCCAAGATCAGGCAGGGAACAATCAGCCCCAGCATTTT.

The J gene is TRBJ2-7, the V gene TRBV7-9, with 9 bases that match TRBD1. V lost 1 base to trimming and J lost 4 bases; unmatched junction nucleotides: 5. This CDR3 has 15 amino acids. From germline, CDR1 is SEHNR and CDR2 FQNEAQ (reference sequence). In DNA, the CDR3 is TGTGCCAGCAGCTTAGTACAGGGGGCCTCTTACGAGCAGTACTTC. This encodes CASSLVQGASYEQYF.

The chain employs TRBV15 and TRBJ2-2, with 9 bases identical to TRBD1. The CDR3 spans 16 residues. Germline values: CDR1 LNHNV, CDR2 YYDKDF (reference sequence). V shed 1 base, J shed 7 bases, and the junction held 7 bases outside the gene matches. The chain's CDR3 is CATSRGGQGRGGELFF. CDR3 DNA sequence: TGTGCCACCAGCAGAGGGGGACAGGGAAGGGGCGGGGAGCTGTTTTTT.

This chain uses TRBV5-1 with TRBJ2-3; D might be TRBD1 (6 bases). The CDR3 contains 15 residues. Germline loops: CDR1 SGHRS, CDR2 YFSETQ. V was cut by 0 bases and J by 4 bases, with 12 bases left in between. The CDR3 bases are TGCGCCAGCAGCTTGGCAACAGGGCGGGCAGATACGCAGTATTTT. Protein product: CASSLATGRADTQYF.

The gene calls are TRBV25-1 and TRBJ2-5, with 8 nucleotides matching TRBD2. The CDR3 spans 14 residues. The trim removed 5 bases at V and 5 bases at J, leaving 7 bases unmatched. The germline V gene encodes CDR1 MGHDK and CDR2 SYGVNS. The CDR3: CASSFAGGLETQYF. The CDR3 bases are TGTGCCAGCAGTTTCGCGGGGGGCTTGGAGACCCAGTACTTC.

V and J are TRBV19 and TRBJ1-2, with D possibly being TRBD1 (6 bases). Germline V CDR1 and CDR2: LNHDA, SQIVND (reference sequence). Trimming removed 0 bases from V and 4 bases from J, with 9 bases in between. This CDR3 spans 14 amino acids. The CDR3 DNA reads as TGTGCCAGTAGTATAGAGGGGGCTTTCTATGGCTACACCTTC. This encodes CASSIEGAFYGYTF.

The chain is built from TRBV7-2 and TRBJ2-7; perhaps TRBD2 as D (5 bases). Germline CDR1 is SGHTA and CDR2 is FQGNSA. V lost 5 bases and J lost 2, with 16 bases in between. The CDR3 runs 15 residues. The CDR3 here is CASSAQPGYAYEQYF. The DNA of the CDR3 is TGTGCCAGCAGCGCCCAACCGGGGTATGCCTACGAGCAGTACTTC.

The V and J genes are TRBV11-2 and TRBJ1-2, with D hard to call. Germline V gene data show CDR1 as SGHAT and CDR2 as FQNNGV. V dropped 3 bases and J dropped 2 bases, with 13 bases sitting between them. CDR3 length: 15 amino acids. CDR3 DNA: TGTGCCAGCAGCTTCGCGGGTGGATTGAACTATGGCTACACCTTC. Its protein product is CASSFAGGLNYGYTF.

The chain links TRBV18 to TRBJ1-3; 9 bases match TRBD1. Looked up from germline, CDR1 is KGHSH and CDR2 is LQKENI. V shed 3 bases, J shed 0 bases, and the junction held 3 bases outside the gene matches. The CDR3 length is 16 residues. Here the CDR3 DNA reads TGTGCCAGCTCACCGGGACAGGGAGCCTCTGGAAACACCATATATTTT. Translated, it gives CASSPGQGASGNTIYF.

This clone appeared once. This rearrangement joins TRBV15 to TRBJ2-2; possibly TRBD2 for D (5 bases). This CDR3 region has 16 residues. CDR1 and CDR2 from the germline V gene are LNHNV and YYDKDF (reference sequence). V was pared by 3 bases and J by 0 bases, with 11 bases between. The DNA of the CDR3 is TGTGCCACCAGCAGCCCCGGGATCGCGAACACCGGGGAGCTGTTTTTT. Encoded protein: CATSSPGIANTGELFF.